There are a few counts of the clone carrying this T cell receptor beta chain. What it binds is not known. The CDR3 has 15 amino acids. Germline assignment: CDR1 MNHEY and CDR2 SMNVEV (reference sequence). V shed 6 bases, J shed 4 bases, and the junction held 7 bases outside the gene matches. The data stem from a study of cytomegalovirus exposure and HLA in healthy donors. Study-level information: From HLA-typed donors, an early data release held around 85 million unique TCRs.

Study results and limitations: Based on reports, TCR beta sequences accurately predicted HLA-A and HLA-B alleles for most subjects.

The PCR contained 60 Vbeta and 13 Jbeta primers. Profiled with immunoSEQ multiplex PCR; TCRdb holds only in-frame clones, not every one. The sample includes roughly 190,000 clones, approximately 70% of them seen just once. This chain uses TRBV27 with TRBJ1-5, with 9 bases aligning to TRBD1. The receptor was isolated from a woman in her 30s in good health and CMV-seronegative. The sample taken for sequencing was PBMCs. The chain's CDR3 is CASRNAGTGNQPQHF. The CDR3 DNA is TGTGCCAGCAGAAACGCCGGGACAGGGAATCAGCCCCAGCATTTT.